This T cell receptor (beta chain) comes out of a study of post-analysis software for immune sequencing data (dated by TCRdb to between 2014 and 2017). A note on the overall study: Relapsing-remitting, secondary progressive and progressive-relapsing multiple sclerosis were recorded as disease courses, and subtype annotation was lacking for some patients. The patient repertoires were compared against roughly 12 previously published healthy control repertoires obtained from donors aged about 6 to 28 years. A subset of samples was prepared in parallel using single-end sample barcoding, then pooled and co-amplified after Illumina adapter ligation.

What the work shows at the level of the full study, not this receptor alone: The multiple sclerosis patient group was slightly younger than the control group. Significantly higher frequencies in patients than in controls were found for five or six TRBV segments, including TRBV5-6, TRBV5-1 and TRBV20-1. Compared with controls, multiple sclerosis patients had significantly lower normalized Chao1 diversity, a finding suggesting substantial peripheral T-cell clonal expansion. Strong co-clustering of samples prepared in the same batch was shown by direct clustering with F measure, prompting a batch-effect correction.

This clonotype was observed at least ten times. No cognate antigen has been identified for it. No base qualities exist here, and no much larger clone lies one base off it. TCR beta repertoires were profiled from peripheral blood of 13 young patients with multiple sclerosis to demonstrate the VDJtools post-analysis software. Multiple sclerosis patients were children and adolescents aged about 6 to 16 years. The method was PCR. The instrument was an Illumina HiSeq 2500. Unique molecular identifiers were incorporated into TCR beta cDNA libraries to reduce PCR and sequencing biases. Per 1 to 10 million input T cells, 500,000 or so cDNA molecules were obtained, such that each molecule approximated one T cell. The patient libraries were prepared and sequenced using the same protocol as the earlier healthy control dataset. Samples belonging to the same batch were prepared together, multiplexed and sequenced on a shared HiSeq lane. The published analysis was carried out like this. MIGEC was used to process the raw barcoded reads, and molecular identifier groups with only a single read were discarded before consensus assembly and CDR3 extraction. Clonotype tables were post-analysed with VDJtools, normalizing diversity by down-sampling all datasets to the smallest sample size. Repertoire overlap clustering matched CDR3 amino acid but not nucleotide sequences to correct batch-related cross-sample contamination. The raw public reads went through TCRdb reprocessing: fastp at Q25, MiXCR clone calling, in-frame beta chains kept. Identical CDR3 proteins give one entry, which carries the most common genes and DNA. The V and J calls shown here were made by TCRdb, not taken from the authors' results. The sample includes roughly 800,000 distinct CDR3 sequences, with roughly 50% observed a single time. Approximately 4.4% of the sample goes to the ten largest clones.

Cut back by 5 bases and 0 bases, the V and J ends lie 6 bases apart. The CDR3 covers 12 residues, taking in both the cysteine and the phenylalanine. Kept here is only the CDR3 DNA, which spans 36 bases and is read in frame from base 1. The germline V gene yields SGHRS for CDR1 and YFSETQ for CDR2. The TCR comes from a girl aged 5-17 years with multiple sclerosis. Sample: blood. This chain joins TRBV5-1 to TRBJ2-7; the D gene cannot be named for sure. CDR3 protein: CASRGGSYEQYF. The DNA sequence is given as TGCGCCAGCAGGGGCGGCTCCTACGAGCAGTACTTC. Supplemented by the reference TRBV5-1 and TRBJ2-7 proteins around the CDR3, the complete variable domain is KAGVTQTPRYLIKTRGQQVTLSCSPISGHRSVSWYQQTPGQGLQFLFEYFSETQRNKGNFPGRFSGRQFSNSRSEMNVSTLELGDSALYLCASRGGSYEQYFGPGTRLTVT.